This TCR beta chain was profiled in a study of blood T cell repertoires in COVID-19. V gave up 2 bases and J gave up 3 bases; unmatched junction bases: 8. CDR1 is MDHEN, CDR2 SYDVKM, per germline. The length of the CDR3 is 17 residues. Here immunoSEQ multiplex PCR was the method, and the copy in TCRdb shows in-frame clones only, minus some. In the table there are about 150,000 clones, approximately 90% of which are singletons. The gene calls are TRBV28 and TRBJ2-7, with 12 positions matching TRBD2. Sequenced sample: peripheral blood. This TCR came from a human donor in a cohort sampled during active COVID-19. The CDR3 DNA is TGTGCCAGCAGTTTACGCATCGTACTAGCGGGGGGCTACGAGCAGTACTTC. This gives the protein CASSLRIVLAGGYEQYF.